This T cell receptor beta chain emerged from a study of beta chain features in type 1 diabetes. Study in general: The patients were much like the healthy donors in age, gender and cell yields. Study-wide findings and caveats: There was a moderate but significant shortening of TCRB CDR3s in all four CD4+ subsets of Type 1 diabetes patients. Insertion counts at VDJ junctions were lower in type 1 diabetes patients, who also showed more deletions there.

For this clone: Its antigen is currently unknown.

CD45RO/CCR7/CD25/CD127/CD95/CD27 separated CD4+ naive, central memory, regulatory and stem cell-like memory cells by sorting. The CDR3 covers 11 residues. CDR1 and CDR2 (germline): MDHEN, SYDVKM. V dropped 4 bases and J dropped 5 bases, with 5 bases sitting between them. Investigators reverse transcribed all isolated RNA, so they sequenced expressed TCRB transcripts. The repertoire was sequenced with immunoSEQ multiplex PCR; TCRdb's copy has only in-frame clones and lacks some. Counted here are 600,000 or so clones, under 15% occurring once; the ten biggest clones make up 0.095% to 0.15%. The sequence derives from a man under 40 with type 1 diabetes. The chain recombines TRBV28 with TRBJ1-2; D is ambiguous. The sample taken for sequencing was naive CD4+ T cells from blood. In DNA, the CDR3 is TGTGCCAGCAGTTACAGTTATGGCTACACCTTC. Translated, it gives CASSYSYGYTF.